This entry describes one TCR beta chain. Its antigen is as yet unknown. These data come from a study of blood T cells in healthy people across ages. For the second PCR, which ran for about 6 to 11 cycles, a sample-barcoded 5' primer and a J-beta primer mix were used. Every cDNA was tagged by a template-switch adaptor with 12 random nucleotides. TCRdb re-called the 5' RACE reads with MiXCR, one entry per CDR3 protein. The table shows more than 600,000 distinct CDR3 sequences, with around 25% occurring only once. No fewer than 6 million PBMCs went into each sample. Study-wide results and caveats: Unsorted PBMC input precluded a conclusive naive versus antigen-experienced comparison.

CDR1 and CDR2 (germline): MDHEN, SYDVKM. The CDR3 extends over 14 amino acids. These data also formed part of another study, on T cells of mothers and their children.

V is TRBV28 and J is TRBJ2-5; D is unresolved. The J call may not be correct, given that the DNA end is closer to TRBJ2-7. The source of this sequence is a boy between 10 and 17 years old in good health. The sample comprised blood. The CDR3 sequence is CASIRSDASYEQYF. The CDR3 DNA reads as TGTGCCAGCATCCGGAGCGACGCATCCTACGAGCAGTACTTC.